The 10 T cell receptor beta chains presented below share a single source sample, sequenced in a study of T cell repertoires in cytomegalovirus infection. One entry per CDR3 protein, called by TCRdb with MiXCR from the reads. The table records over 150,000 distinct CDR3 sequences, about 15% of them present only once. The sample comprised PBMCs. The receptors shown here come from a human donor in good health (CMV status not recorded). Some clones in this sample may be carry-over from other donors' samples.

The chain recombines TRBV14 with TRBJ2-7; weak D call: TRBD2 (5 bases). From germline, CDR1 is SGHDN and CDR2 FVKESK. The CDR3 length is 17 residues. Trimming took 1 base from V and 2 from J, leaving 18 bases between them. Here the CDR3 DNA reads TGTGCCAGCAGCCAAGCCGCTACGAGGGAGAAACCCTACGAGCAGTACTTC. Amino acids: CASSQAATREKPYEQYF.

This clonotype appeared many times. For the CDR3, the DNA is TGTGCCATCAGTGAGTCGATGGACAGGGGGCTCACTGAAGCTTTCTTT. Its protein is CAISESMDRGLTEAFF. V and J are TRBV10-3 and TRBJ1-1; TRBD1 matches 11 bases. The CDR3 spans 16 residues. Per the germline V gene, CDR1 is ENHRY and CDR2 is SYGVKD. The ends lost 0 bases at V and 4 bases at J; junction bases unmatched: 4.

This clonotype was counted at least ten times. The chain has TRBV7-8 and TRBJ1-2, with D possibly being TRBD1 (6 bases). Germline loops: CDR1 SGHVS, CDR2 FQNEAQ. V gave up 1 base and J gave up 6 bases, with 15 bases separating them. The CDR3 is 15 residues long. This CDR3 is CASSLVVSAGDGYTF. CDR3 sequence (DNA): TGTGCCAGCAGCTTAGTGGTCTCGGCAGGGGATGGCTACACCTTC.

The V and J genes are TRBV15 and TRBJ2-3, with D maybe TRBD2 (6 bases). Trimming shortened V by 5 bases and J by 2 bases, and 14 bases separated the two germline ends. Germline lookup yields CDR1 LNHNV and CDR2 YYDKDF (reference sequence). The CDR3 consists of 15 residues. The CDR3 DNA follows: TGTGCCACCAGCGGCAGACTAGGGACCACAGATACGCAGTATTTT. Translation gives CATSGRLGTTDTQYF.

The sample holds a few counts of this clonotype. J is TRBJ1-2 and V is TRBV6-5, with a possible D match to TRBD1 (5 bases). CDR1 and CDR2 (germline): MNHEY, SVGAGI. This CDR3 is built from 14 residues. V lost 0 bases, J lost 2 bases, and 7 bases lay in between. The CDR3 region has the DNA TGTGCCAGCAGTTACTCGACAGCGAACTATGGCTACACCTTC. It translates to CASSYSTANYGYTF.

This clonotype was observed at least ten times. The chain uses TRBV7-2 and TRBJ2-3; D might be TRBD2 (6 bases). The CDR3 is 15 residues long. Germline V gives CDR1 SGHTA, CDR2 FQGNSA. V was clipped by 4 bases and J by 2 bases, with 13 bases between them. CDR3 in amino acids: CASSSRAGSTDTQYF. The DNA of the CDR3 is TGTGCCAGCAGCTCCCGGGCGGGATCCACAGATACGCAGTATTTT.

Worth noting for this clonotype: An end of the junction does not agree with germline; a read error may underlie this. The chain combines TRBV7-2 with TRBJ1-3; D gene uncertain. This CDR3 is 16 amino acids long. Germline CDR1 reads SGHTA; CDR2 reads FQGNSA. In nucleotides, the CDR3 is TGTGCCACCAGCGAAGCGGACGTTCACTCTGGAAACACCATATATTTT. This translates into CATSEADVHSGNTIYF.

The table lists this clonotype with many counts. The rearrangement links TRBV6-1 to TRBJ1-2, with 7 nucleotides matching TRBD1. Germline CDR1 reads MNHNS; CDR2 reads SASEGT. After removal of 6 bases from V and 0 bases from J, the junction contained 4 bases not matched to a gene. There are 14 residues in the CDR3. The CDR3 is CASRRGQTNYGYTF. CDR3 DNA: TGTGCCAGCAGGCGGGGACAGACTAACTATGGCTACACCTTC.

The chain couples TRBV5-4 to TRBJ2-5; no reliable D call. Trimming took 4 bases from V and 3 from J, leaving 13 bases between them. The length of the CDR3 is 14 residues. CDR1 and CDR2 (germline): SGHNT, YYREEE (reference sequence). The CDR3, as DNA: TGTGCCAGCAGCCAGGAGCTTGTAGAAGAGACCCAGTACTTC. Its translation is CASSQELVEETQYF. Full variable domain (rest looked up from reference TRBV5-4 and TRBJ2-5): ETGVTQSPTHLIKTRGQQVTLRCSSQSGHNTVSWYQQALGQGPQFIFQYYREEENGRGNFPPRFSGLQFPNYSSELNVNALELDDSALYLCASSQELVEETQYFGPGTRLLVL.

The genes are TRBV4-2 and TRBJ2-5, with 7 positions matching TRBD1. The junction had 6 bases not matched to a gene; V was cut back by 4 bases and J by 4 bases. Germline V gives CDR1 LGHNA, CDR2 YNFKEQ. The CDR3 sequence is 14 residues long. The CDR3 sequence: CASSPPGTAETQYF. The CDR3, as DNA: TGTGCCAGCAGCCCGCCCGGGACAGCAGAGACCCAGTACTTC.